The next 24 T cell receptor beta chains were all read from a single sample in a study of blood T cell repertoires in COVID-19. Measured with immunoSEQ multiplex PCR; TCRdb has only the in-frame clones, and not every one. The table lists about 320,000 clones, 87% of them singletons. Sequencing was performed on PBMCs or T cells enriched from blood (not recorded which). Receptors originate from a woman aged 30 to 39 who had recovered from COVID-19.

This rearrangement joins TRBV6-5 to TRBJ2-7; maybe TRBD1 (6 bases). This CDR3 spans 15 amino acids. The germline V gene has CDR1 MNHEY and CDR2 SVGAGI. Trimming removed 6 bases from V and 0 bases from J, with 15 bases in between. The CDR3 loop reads CASSQTGAYSYEQYF. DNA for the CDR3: TGTGCCAGCAGCCAGACAGGCGCCTACTCCTACGAGCAGTACTTC.

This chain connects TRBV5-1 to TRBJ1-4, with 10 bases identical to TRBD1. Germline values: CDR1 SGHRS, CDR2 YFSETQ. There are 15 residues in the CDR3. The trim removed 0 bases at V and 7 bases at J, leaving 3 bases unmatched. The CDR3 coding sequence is TGCGCCAGCAGCTTGGCCGGGACAGGGGCTGAAAAACTGTTTTTT. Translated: CASSLAGTGAEKLFF.

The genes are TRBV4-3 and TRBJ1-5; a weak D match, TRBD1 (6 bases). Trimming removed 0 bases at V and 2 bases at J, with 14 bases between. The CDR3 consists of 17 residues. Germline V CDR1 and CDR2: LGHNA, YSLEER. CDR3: CASSQDRGRGGNQPQHF. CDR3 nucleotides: TGCGCCAGCAGCCAAGATAGGGGCAGGGGAGGCAATCAGCCCCAGCATTTT.

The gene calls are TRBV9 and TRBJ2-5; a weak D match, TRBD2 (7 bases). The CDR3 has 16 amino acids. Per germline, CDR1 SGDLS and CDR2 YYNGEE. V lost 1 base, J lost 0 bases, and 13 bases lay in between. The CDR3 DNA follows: TGTGCCAGCAGCGTAAGGGGGGGGACCTACCAAGAGACCCAGTACTTC. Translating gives CASSVRGGTYQETQYF.

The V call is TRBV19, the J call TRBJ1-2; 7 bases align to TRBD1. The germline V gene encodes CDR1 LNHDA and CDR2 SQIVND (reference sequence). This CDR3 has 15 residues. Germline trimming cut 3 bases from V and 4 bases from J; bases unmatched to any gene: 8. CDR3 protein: CASSIPGQASYGYTF. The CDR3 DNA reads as TGTGCCAGTAGTATCCCCGGACAGGCCAGCTATGGCTACACCTTC.

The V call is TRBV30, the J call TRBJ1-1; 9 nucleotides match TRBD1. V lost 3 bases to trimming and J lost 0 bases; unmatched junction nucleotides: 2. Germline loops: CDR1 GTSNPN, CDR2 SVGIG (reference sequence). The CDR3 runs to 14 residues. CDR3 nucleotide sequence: TGTGCCTGGAGGGGACAGGGCCTGAACACTGAAGCTTTCTTT. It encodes CAWRGQGLNTEAFF.

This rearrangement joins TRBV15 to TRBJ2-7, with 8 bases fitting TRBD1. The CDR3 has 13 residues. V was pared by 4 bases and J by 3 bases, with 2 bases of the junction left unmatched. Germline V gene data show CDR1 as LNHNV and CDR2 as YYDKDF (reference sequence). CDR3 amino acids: CATSMGQVYEQYF. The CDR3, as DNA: TGTGCCACCAGCATGGGACAGGTCTACGAGCAGTACTTC.

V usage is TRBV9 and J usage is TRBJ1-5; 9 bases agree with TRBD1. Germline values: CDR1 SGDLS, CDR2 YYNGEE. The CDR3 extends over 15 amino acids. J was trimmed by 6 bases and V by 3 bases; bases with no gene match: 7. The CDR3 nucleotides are TGTGCCAGCAGCGAACGGACAGGGGTTGGTCAGCCCCAGCATTTT. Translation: CASSERTGVGQPQHF.

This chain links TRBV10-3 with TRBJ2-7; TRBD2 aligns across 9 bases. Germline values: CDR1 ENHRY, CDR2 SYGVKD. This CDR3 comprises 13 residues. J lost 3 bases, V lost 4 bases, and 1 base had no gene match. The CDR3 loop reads CAISVTSGYEQYF. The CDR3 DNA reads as TGTGCCATCAGTGTGACTAGCGGCTACGAGCAGTACTTC.

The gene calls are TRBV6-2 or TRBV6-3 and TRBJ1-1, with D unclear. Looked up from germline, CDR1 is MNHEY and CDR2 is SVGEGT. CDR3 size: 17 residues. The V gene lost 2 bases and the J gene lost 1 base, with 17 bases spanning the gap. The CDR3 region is CASSYHLVGLSNTEAFF. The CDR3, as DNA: TGTGCCAGCAGTTACCATCTAGTAGGACTTTCGAACACTGAAGCTTTCTTT.

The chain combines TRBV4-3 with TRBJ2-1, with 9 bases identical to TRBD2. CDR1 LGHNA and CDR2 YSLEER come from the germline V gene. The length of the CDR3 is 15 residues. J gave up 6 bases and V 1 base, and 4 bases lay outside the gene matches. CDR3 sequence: CASSQVRGGANEQFF. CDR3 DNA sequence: TGCGCCAGCAGCCAAGTCCGCGGGGGGGCCAATGAGCAGTTCTTC.

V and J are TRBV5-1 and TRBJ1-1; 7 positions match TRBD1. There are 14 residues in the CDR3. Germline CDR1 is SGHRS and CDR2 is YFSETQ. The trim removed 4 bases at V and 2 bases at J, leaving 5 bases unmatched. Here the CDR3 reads CASSPGTANTEAFF. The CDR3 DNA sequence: TGCGCCAGCAGCCCCGGGACAGCTAACACTGAAGCTTTCTTT.

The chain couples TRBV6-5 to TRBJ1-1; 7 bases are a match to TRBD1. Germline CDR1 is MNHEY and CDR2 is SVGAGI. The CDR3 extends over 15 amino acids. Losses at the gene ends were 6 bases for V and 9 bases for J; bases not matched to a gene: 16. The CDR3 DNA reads TGTGCCAGCAGACACGCCGGCAGGGGGATACCCCAAGCTTTCTTT. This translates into CASRHAGRGIPQAFF.

The CDR3: CASSFQTGGAKYGYTF. The CDR3 coding sequence is TGTGCCAGCAGTTTCCAAACAGGGGGCGCGAAGTATGGCTACACCTTC. V is TRBV6-2 or TRBV6-3 and J is TRBJ1-2, with 9 bases that match TRBD1. V shed 4 bases, J shed 5 bases, and the junction held 11 bases outside the gene matches. This CDR3 contains 16 residues. Germline assignment: CDR1 MNHEY and CDR2 SVGEGT.

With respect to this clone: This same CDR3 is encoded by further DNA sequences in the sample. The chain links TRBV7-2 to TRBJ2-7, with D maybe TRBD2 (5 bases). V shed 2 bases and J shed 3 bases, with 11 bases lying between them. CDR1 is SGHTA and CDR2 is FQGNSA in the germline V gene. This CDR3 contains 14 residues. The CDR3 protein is CASSLSGSSYEQYF. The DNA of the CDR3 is TGTGCCAGCAGCTTATCGGGGTCCAGCTACGAGCAGTACTTC.

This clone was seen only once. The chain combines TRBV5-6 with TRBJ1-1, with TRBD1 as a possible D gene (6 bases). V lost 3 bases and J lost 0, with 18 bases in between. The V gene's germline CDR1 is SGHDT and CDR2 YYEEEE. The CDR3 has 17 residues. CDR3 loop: CASSSRVDRLMNTEAFF. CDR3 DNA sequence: TGTGCCAGCAGCTCGCGGGTGGACAGACTCATGAACACTGAAGCTTTCTTT.

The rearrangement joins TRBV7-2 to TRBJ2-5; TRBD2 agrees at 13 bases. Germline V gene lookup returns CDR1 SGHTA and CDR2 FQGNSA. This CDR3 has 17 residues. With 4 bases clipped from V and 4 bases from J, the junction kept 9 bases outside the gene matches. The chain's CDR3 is CASSSGLAGAPIETQYF. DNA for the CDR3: TGTGCCAGCAGCTCCGGACTAGCGGGGGCCCCCATAGAGACCCAGTACTTC. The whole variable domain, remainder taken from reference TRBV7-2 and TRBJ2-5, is GAGVSQSPSNKVTEKGKDVELRCDPISGHTALYWYRQSLGQGLEFLIYFQGNSAPDKSGLPSDRFSAERTGGSVSTLTIQRTQQEDSAVYLCASSSGLAGAPIETQYFGPGTRLLVL.

CDR3 nucleotides: TGTGCCATCAGTGAGTCGGGACAGGGATCAGATACGCAGTATTTT. Protein: CAISESGQGSDTQYF. The chain uses TRBV10-3 and TRBJ2-3, with TRBD1 matching over 9 bases. Germline assignment: CDR1 ENHRY and CDR2 SYGVKD. This CDR3 has 15 amino acids. V gave up 0 bases and J gave up 4 bases; unmatched junction bases: 2.

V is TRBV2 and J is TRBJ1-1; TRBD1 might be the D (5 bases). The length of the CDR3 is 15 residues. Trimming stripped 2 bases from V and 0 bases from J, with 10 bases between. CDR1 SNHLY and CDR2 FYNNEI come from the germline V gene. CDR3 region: CASSESGGVNTEAFF. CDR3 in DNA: TGTGCCAGCAGTGAAAGCGGGGGGGTGAACACTGAAGCTTTCTTT.

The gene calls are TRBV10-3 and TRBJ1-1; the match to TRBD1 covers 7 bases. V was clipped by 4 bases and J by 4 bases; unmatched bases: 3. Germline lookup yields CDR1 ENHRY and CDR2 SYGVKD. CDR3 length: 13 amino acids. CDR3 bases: TGTGCCATCAGTGGACAGGGTGGCACTGAAGCTTTCTTT. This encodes CAISGQGGTEAFF.

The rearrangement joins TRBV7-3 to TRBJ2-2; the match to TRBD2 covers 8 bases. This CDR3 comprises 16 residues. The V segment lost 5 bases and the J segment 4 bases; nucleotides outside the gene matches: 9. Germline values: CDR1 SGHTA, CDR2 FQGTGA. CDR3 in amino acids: CASSLARLAGTGELFF. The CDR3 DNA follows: TGTGCCAGCAGCCTCGCTAGGCTAGCGGGCACCGGGGAGCTGTTTTTT.

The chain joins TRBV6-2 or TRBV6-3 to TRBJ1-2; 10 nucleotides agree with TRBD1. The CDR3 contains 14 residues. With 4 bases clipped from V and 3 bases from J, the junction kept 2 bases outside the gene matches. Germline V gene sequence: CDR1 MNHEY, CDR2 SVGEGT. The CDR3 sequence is CASSWTGGDYGYTF. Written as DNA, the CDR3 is TGTGCCAGCAGTTGGACAGGGGGAGACTATGGCTACACCTTC.

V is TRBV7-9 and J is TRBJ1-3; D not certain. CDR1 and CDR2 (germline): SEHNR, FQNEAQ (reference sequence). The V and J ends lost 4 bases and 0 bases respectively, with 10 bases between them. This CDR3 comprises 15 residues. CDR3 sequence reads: CASSSSRLSGNTIYF. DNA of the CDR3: TGTGCCAGCAGCTCCTCTCGACTCTCTGGAAACACCATATATTTT.

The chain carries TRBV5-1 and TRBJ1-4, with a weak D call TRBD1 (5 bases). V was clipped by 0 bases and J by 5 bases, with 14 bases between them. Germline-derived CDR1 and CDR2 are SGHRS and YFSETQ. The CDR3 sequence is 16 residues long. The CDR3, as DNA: TGCGCCAGCAGCTTGGGAGCGGGACGGGTCAATGAAAAACTGTTTTTT. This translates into CASSLGAGRVNEKLFF.